Below, 23 T cell receptor beta chains from the same sample are listed, as sequenced in a study of response to subunit inactivated influenza vaccine. TCRdb recomputed calls from the RT-PCR reads with MiXCR, one row per CDR3 protein. The profile shows 500,000 to 600,000 distinct CDR3 sequences, about 15% of them singletons. The starting material was CD4+ T cells sorted from PBMCs, obtained about 23 months after vaccination. The receptors stem from a man between 50 and 75 years old who received an inactivated influenza vaccine.

The gene calls are TRBV28 and TRBJ1-1; 10 positions agree with TRBD1. Germline loops: CDR1 MDHEN, CDR2 SYDVKM. This CDR3 is 13 amino acids long. The V segment lost 6 bases and the J segment 5 bases; nucleotides outside the gene matches: 3. The CDR3 nucleotides read TGTGCCAGCAGACCGGGACAGGGGACTGAAGCTTTCTTT. It is translated as CASRPGQGTEAFF.

The chain is built from TRBV11-2 and TRBJ2-3; 7 positions match TRBD1. This CDR3 region has 15 residues. Germline values: CDR1 SGHAT, CDR2 FQNNGV. Trimming at V came to 2 bases and at J to 2 bases, leaving 4 bases not matched to a gene. The CDR3 sequence: CASSLRQGYTDTQYF. The CDR3 DNA reads TGTGCCAGCAGCTTAAGACAGGGCTACACAGATACGCAGTATTTT.

The chain carries TRBV12-3 or TRBV12-4 and TRBJ1-1; 12 positions match TRBD1. The CDR3 totals 15 residues. V shed 3 bases and J 4 bases; nucleotides not matched to a gene: 3. CDR3: CASSLGTGGITEAFF. CDR3 bases: TGTGCCAGCAGTTTGGGGACAGGGGGCATCACTGAAGCTTTCTTT.

This clonotype was found a few times. The V call is TRBV5-1, the J call TRBJ1-4; the D gene is possibly TRBD1 (5 bases). Germline loops: CDR1 SGHRS, CDR2 YFSETQ. This CDR3 has 15 amino acids. With 4 bases removed from V and 4 bases from J, the gap between germline ends came to 14 bases. The chain's CDR3 is CASSVTGRSNEKLFF. The CDR3 DNA is TGCGCCAGCAGCGTAACGGGACGGAGTAATGAAAAACTGTTTTTT.

V gene TRBV12-3 or TRBV12-4 combines with J gene TRBJ2-5, with 9 bases that match TRBD1. The CDR3 has 14 amino acids. V dropped 5 bases and J dropped 7; count of bases not matched to a gene: 8. The CDR3 sequence: CASSPGTGFGTQYF. The CDR3 coding sequence is TGTGCCAGCAGTCCAGGGACAGGGTTCGGGACCCAGTACTTC.

The sample holds a few counts of this clonotype. The V gene is TRBV20-1, the J gene TRBJ2-3, with 8 bases matching TRBD1. The V segment lost 6 bases and the J segment 0 bases; nucleotides outside the gene matches: 8. The CDR3 contains 15 residues. Per germline, CDR1 DFQATT and CDR2 SNEGSKA (reference sequence). DNA of the CDR3: TGCAGTGCAACCGGACAGGGCCCTAGCACAGATACGCAGTATTTT. Residues: CSATGQGPSTDTQYF.

This clonotype was counted at least ten times. The gene calls are TRBV12-3 or TRBV12-4 and TRBJ2-3, with 9 bases identical to TRBD2. The CDR3 consists of 17 residues. V trimming: 4 bases; J trimming: 0 bases; junction bases outside the gene matches: 8. CDR3 in amino acids: CASSSGSGGSSTDTQYF. The CDR3 nucleotides are TGTGCCAGCAGTTCCGGAAGCGGGGGGTCTAGCACAGATACGCAGTATTTT.

This clonotype was seen only once. This chain connects TRBV3-1 to TRBJ2-4; D unclear. Germline V CDR1 and CDR2: LGHDT, YNNKEL (reference sequence). V dropped 1 base and J dropped 0 bases, with 16 bases sitting between them. The CDR3 is 18 residues long. The chain's CDR3 is CASSQVFQAVIAKNIQYF. The CDR3 coding sequence is TGTGCCAGCAGCCAAGTTTTCCAGGCCGTGATAGCCAAAAACATTCAGTACTTC.

This clonotype appeared a few times. One end of the junction fails to match germline, which may point to a read error. In DNA, the CDR3 is TGCAGTGCCAGAGGGTTTAGCGGGGCCCATAGCACAGATACGCAGTATTTT. It specifies CSARGFSGAHSTDTQYF. This sequence joins TRBV20-1 and TRBJ2-3; TRBD2 aligns across 8 bases. This CDR3 has 17 amino acids. The V gene's germline CDR1 is DFQATT and CDR2 SNEGSKA (reference sequence).

This clonotype was counted only a few times. This chain links TRBV30 with TRBJ2-1; D is unresolved. The CDR3 has 11 residues. The V and J ends lost 4 bases and 7 bases respectively, with 8 bases between them. The V gene's germline CDR1 is GTSNPN and CDR2 SVGIG (reference sequence). This CDR3 is CAWTPLNEQFF. The CDR3 DNA follows: TGTGCCTGGACCCCTCTTAATGAGCAGTTCTTC.

This clonotype has a handful of counts. The rearrangement joins TRBV14 to TRBJ1-1; 7 bases map to TRBD1. Per the germline V gene, CDR1 is SGHDN and CDR2 is FVKESK. The V and J ends lost 0 bases and 0 bases, in that order; junction bases with no gene match: 4. The CDR3 runs 16 residues. DNA for the CDR3: TGTGCCAGCAGCCAAGATTTTGGACAGGTGAACACTGAAGCTTTCTTT. It codes for CASSQDFGQVNTEAFF.

This clonotype was counted at least ten times. The chain combines TRBV7-9 with TRBJ1-1, with D possibly TRBD1 on 5 matching bases. CDR3 length equals 14 residues. Looked up from germline, CDR1 is SEHNR and CDR2 is FQNEAQ (reference sequence). With 1 base removed from V and 7 bases from J, the gap between germline ends came to 13 bases. The CDR3 sequence is CASSLVSRASEAFF. The CDR3 DNA follows: TGTGCCAGCAGCTTAGTGAGCAGGGCTAGTGAAGCTTTCTTT.

This clonotype was seen ten or more times. The chain employs TRBV12-3 or TRBV12-4 and TRBJ1-1, with 7 nucleotides matching TRBD1. The CDR3 covers 16 residues. V gave up 5 bases and J gave up 1 base; unmatched junction bases: 10. Here the CDR3 DNA reads TGTGCCAGCAGTCCTGGACAGGCCTGGGGGAACACTGAAGCTTTCTTT. It is translated as CASSPGQAWGNTEAFF.

This clonotype was picked up a small number of times. The rearrangement links TRBV6-2 or TRBV6-3 to TRBJ2-1, with 13 bases that match TRBD2. Germline CDR1 MNHEY, CDR2 SVGEGT. J was trimmed by 5 bases and V by 7 bases; bases with no gene match: 11. The CDR3 runs 17 residues. The CDR3 loop is CASTQLAGGGSHNEQFF. CDR3 DNA sequence: TGTGCCAGCACCCAACTAGCGGGAGGGGGCTCGCACAATGAGCAGTTCTTC.

This chain uses TRBV28 with TRBJ1-3; a possible D gene is TRBD1 (5 bases). The CDR3 is 16 amino acids. Germline V lookup: CDR1 MDHEN, CDR2 SYDVKM. The V gene lost 6 bases and the J gene lost 0 bases, with 15 bases spanning the gap. CDR3 in DNA: TGTGCCAGCAGCTCCCTCGGGGCGTACTCTGGAAACACCATATATTTT. Protein: CASSSLGAYSGNTIYF.

This clonotype was seen more than once but under ten times. This chain joins TRBV12-3 or TRBV12-4 and TRBJ2-2; tentatively, D is TRBD2 (5 bases). The CDR3 covers 13 residues. The V and J ends lost 6 bases and 6 bases respectively, with 11 bases between them. CDR3 bases: TGTGCCAGCAGCCAAACGAGGGCCGGGGAGCTGTTTTTT. The encoded protein is CASSQTRAGELFF.

This clonotype appeared a few times. This chain connects TRBV5-5 to TRBJ1-4; no definite D call. Trimming left V 7 bases short and J 7 bases short, with 14 bases between. Germline CDR1 and CDR2: SGHKS and YYEKEE (reference sequence). CDR3 length: 13 amino acids. In DNA form, the CDR3 reads TGTGCCAGCGGGTCGGACTGGAGTGAAAAACTGTTTTTT. Its translation: CASGSDWSEKLFF. The complete variable domain, with remaining parts taken from reference TRBV5-5 and TRBJ1-4, reads DAGVTQSPTHLIKTRGQQVTLRCSPISGHKSVSWYQQVLGQGPQFIFQYYEKEERGRGNFPDRFSARQFPNYSSELNVNALLLGDSALYLCASGSDWSEKLFFGSGTQLSVL.

The J gene is TRBJ2-5, the V gene TRBV20-1, with 11 bases matching TRBD1. The ends lost 6 bases at V and 4 bases at J; junction bases unmatched: 10. This CDR3 spans 15 amino acids. Germline assignment: CDR1 DFQATT and CDR2 SNEGSKA (reference sequence). The CDR3 reads CSAGRTGGAIETQYF. Here the CDR3 DNA reads TGCAGTGCGGGCCGGACAGGGGGCGCGATAGAGACCCAGTACTTC.

The chain recombines TRBV5-8 with TRBJ2-1; TRBD2 agrees at 9 bases. Trimming removed 0 bases from V and 1 base from J; junction bases left unmatched: 5. This CDR3 spans 17 amino acids. Germline V lookup: CDR1 SGHTS, CDR2 YDEGEE. The CDR3 is CASSLGLAVYSYNEQFF. CDR3 nucleotide sequence: TGTGCCAGCAGCTTGGGACTAGCGGTATATTCCTACAATGAGCAGTTCTTC.

The V and J genes are TRBV7-2 and TRBJ2-5, with a weak D call TRBD1 (5 bases). V was trimmed by 4 bases and J by 4 bases, leaving 16 bases between them. Germline V gene lookup returns CDR1 SGHTA and CDR2 FQGNSA. The CDR3 is made up of 15 amino acids. CDR3 nucleotide sequence: TGTGCCAGCAGCTACGGACCCGCCACAGGAGAGACCCAGTACTTC. Encoded protein: CASSYGPATGETQYF.

This clonotype was recorded a few times. The chain links TRBV29-1 to TRBJ1-1; D is undetermined. V lost 5 bases and J 5 bases, leaving 15 bases between the germline ends. Germline CDR1 reads SQVTM; CDR2 reads ANQGSEA. This CDR3 spans 13 amino acids. CDR3 in DNA: TGCAGCGTTACAGAAGCCGGTGGGACTGAAGCTTTCTTT. This encodes CSVTEAGGTEAFF.

The chain links TRBV7-2 to TRBJ1-2; no clear D gene. The germline V and J ends were trimmed by 2 bases and 5 bases, with 21 bases remaining between them. The CDR3 runs to 17 residues. CDR1 and CDR2 (germline): SGHTA, FQGNSA. CDR3 sequence reads: CASSLRVTRAPEYGYTF. The CDR3 DNA reads as TGTGCCAGCAGCTTAAGAGTTACCCGGGCCCCTGAATATGGCTACACCTTC.

This clonotype was seen a handful of times. The CDR3 DNA sequence: TGCAGTGCTAGAGCCCCCACGGGGGTTTATAGCAATCAGCCCCAGCATTTT. Protein sequence: CSARAPTGVYSNQPQHF. The chain uses TRBV20-1 and TRBJ1-5; D perhaps matches TRBD1 (5 bases). Trimming removed 1 base from V and 0 bases from J, with 16 bases in between. From germline, CDR1 is DFQATT and CDR2 SNEGSKA (reference sequence). The CDR3 consists of 17 residues.